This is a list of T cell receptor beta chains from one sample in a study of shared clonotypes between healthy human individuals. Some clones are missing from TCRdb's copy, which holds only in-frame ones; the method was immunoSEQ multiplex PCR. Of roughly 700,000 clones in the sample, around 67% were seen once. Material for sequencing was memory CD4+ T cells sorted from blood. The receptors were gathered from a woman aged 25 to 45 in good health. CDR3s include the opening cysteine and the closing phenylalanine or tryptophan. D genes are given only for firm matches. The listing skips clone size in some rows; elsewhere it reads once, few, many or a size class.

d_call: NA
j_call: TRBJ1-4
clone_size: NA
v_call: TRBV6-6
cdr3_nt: TGTGCCAGCAGTTACTATCCGGGAGCAAATGAAAAACTGTTTTTT
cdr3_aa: CASSYYPGANEKLFF

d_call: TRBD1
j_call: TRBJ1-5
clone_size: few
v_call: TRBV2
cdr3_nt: TGTGCCAGCAGGACCACAGGGGGTGGACAGCCCCAGCATTTT
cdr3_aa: CASRTTGGGQPQHF

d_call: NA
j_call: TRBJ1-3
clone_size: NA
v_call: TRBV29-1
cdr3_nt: TGCAGCGTTGATTCTGGAAACACCATATATTTT
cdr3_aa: CSVDSGNTIYF

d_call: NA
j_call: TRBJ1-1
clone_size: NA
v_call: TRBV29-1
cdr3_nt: TGCAGCGTTGGTGGCACGATGGGGGTTGGCACTGAAGCTTTCTTT
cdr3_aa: CSVGGTMGVGTEAFF

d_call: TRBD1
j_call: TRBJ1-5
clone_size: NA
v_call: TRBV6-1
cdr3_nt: TGTGCCAGCAAGCCGGGACAGTACCAACAGCCCCAGCATTTT
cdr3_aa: CASKPGQYQQPQHF

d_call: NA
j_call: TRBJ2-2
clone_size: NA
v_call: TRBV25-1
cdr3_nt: TGTGCCAGCAGTGAATATCGAAGGGCAGCGACGAACACCGGGGAGCTGTTTTTT
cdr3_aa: CASSEYRRAATNTGELFF

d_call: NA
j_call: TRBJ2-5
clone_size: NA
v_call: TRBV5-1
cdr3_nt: TGCGCCAGCAGCACCAGGGGGGAAGAGACCCAGTACTTC
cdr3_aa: CASSTRGEETQYF

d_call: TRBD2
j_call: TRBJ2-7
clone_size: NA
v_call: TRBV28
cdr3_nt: TGTGCCAGCAGTTCCTCGGGTAGCGGGCTTTACGAGCAGTACTTC
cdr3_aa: CASSSSGSGLYEQYF

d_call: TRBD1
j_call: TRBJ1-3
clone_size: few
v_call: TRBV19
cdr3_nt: TGTGCCAGTAGTCCCATCGACAGGGACAGGGGCACCATATATTTT
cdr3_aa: CASSPIDRDRGTIYF

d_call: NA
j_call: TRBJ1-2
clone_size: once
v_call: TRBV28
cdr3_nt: TGTGCCAGCAGCGAGGCCTATGGCTACACCTTC
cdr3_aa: CASSEAYGYTF

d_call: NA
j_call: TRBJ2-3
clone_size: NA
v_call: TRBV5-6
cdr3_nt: TGTGCCAGCAGCACCGGCACAGATACGCAGTATTTT
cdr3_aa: CASSTGTDTQYF

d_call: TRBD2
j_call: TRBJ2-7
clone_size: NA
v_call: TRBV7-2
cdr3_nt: TGTGCCAGCAGCGAATCTAGCGGGAGCTCCTACGAGCAGTACTTC
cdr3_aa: CASSESSGSSYEQYF

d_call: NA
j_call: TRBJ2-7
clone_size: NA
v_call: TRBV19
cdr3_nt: TGTGCCAGTAGTGCCCACAACCGCTACGAGCAGTACTTC
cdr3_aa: CASSAHNRYEQYF

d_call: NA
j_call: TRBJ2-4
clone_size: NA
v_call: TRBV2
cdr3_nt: TGTGCCAGCTTATCCCCAGGGCTAGCCAAAAACATTCAGTACTTC
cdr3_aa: CASLSPGLAKNIQYF

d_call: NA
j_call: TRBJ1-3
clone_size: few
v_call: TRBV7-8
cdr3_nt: TGTGCCAGCAGCTTAGCGTTGGGGGCCATTGGGGGAAACACCATATATTTT
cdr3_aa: CASSLALGAIGGNTIYF

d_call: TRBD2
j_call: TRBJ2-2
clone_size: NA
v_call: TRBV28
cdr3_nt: TGTGCTATACTAGCGGGAAACACCGGGGAGCTGTTTTTT
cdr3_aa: CAILAGNTGELFF

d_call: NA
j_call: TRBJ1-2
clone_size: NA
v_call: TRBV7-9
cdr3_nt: TGTGCCAGCAGCCCGGAGACAGACGCGTATGGCTACACCTTC
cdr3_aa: CASSPETDAYGYTF

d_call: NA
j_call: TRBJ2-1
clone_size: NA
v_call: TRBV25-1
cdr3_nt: TGTGCCAGCAGTGGAACCGGGACCATGGACAATGAGCAGTTCTTC
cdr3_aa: CASSGTGTMDNEQFF

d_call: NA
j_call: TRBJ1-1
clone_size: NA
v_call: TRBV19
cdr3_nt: TGTGCCAGTAGTATACCTCCACGTGCAGGGTTGGTCACTGAAGCTTTCTTT
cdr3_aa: CASSIPPRAGLVTEAFF

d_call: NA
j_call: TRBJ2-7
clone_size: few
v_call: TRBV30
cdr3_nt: TGTGCCTGGAGTAACGGGGGCTACGAGCAGTACTTC
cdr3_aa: CAWSNGGYEQYF

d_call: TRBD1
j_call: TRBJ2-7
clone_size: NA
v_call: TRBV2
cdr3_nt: TGTGCCAGCAGTAGGACAGGGGGAAGCTACGAGCAGTACTTC
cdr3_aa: CASSRTGGSYEQYF

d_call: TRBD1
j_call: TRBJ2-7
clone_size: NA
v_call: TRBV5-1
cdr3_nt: TGCGCCAGCAGCTTGTTCGGCGGGACAGGGGACGAGCAGTACTTC
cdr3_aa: CASSLFGGTGDEQYF

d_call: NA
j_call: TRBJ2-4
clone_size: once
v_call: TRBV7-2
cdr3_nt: TGTGCCAGCAGCTTAGAGGTCGTAGCCAAAAACATTCAGTACTTC
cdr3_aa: CASSLEVVAKNIQYF

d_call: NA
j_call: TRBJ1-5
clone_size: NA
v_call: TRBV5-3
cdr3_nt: TGTGCCAGAAGCTCCAGGACAGCTTATAGCAATCAGCCCCAGCATTTT
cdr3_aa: CARSSRTAYSNQPQHF

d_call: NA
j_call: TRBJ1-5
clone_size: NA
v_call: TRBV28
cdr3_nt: TGTGCCAGCAATCTACAGGGTAGCAATCAGCCCCAGCATTTT
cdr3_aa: CASNLQGSNQPQHF

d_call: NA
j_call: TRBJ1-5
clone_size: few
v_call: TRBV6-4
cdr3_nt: TGTGCCAGCAGTGTGTCCAGCAATCAGCCCCAGCATTTT
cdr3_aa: CASSVSSNQPQHF

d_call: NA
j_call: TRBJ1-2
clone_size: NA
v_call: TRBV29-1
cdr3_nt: TGCAGCGCCGGGAACTATGGCTACACCTTC
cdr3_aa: CSAGNYGYTF

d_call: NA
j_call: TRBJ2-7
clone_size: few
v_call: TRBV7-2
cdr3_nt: TGTGCCAGCAGCTACGGACGCACCGGATGGTCCCACGAGCAGTACTTC
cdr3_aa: CASSYGRTGWSHEQYF

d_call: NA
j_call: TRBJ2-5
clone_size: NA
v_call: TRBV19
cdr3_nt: TGTACCAGTAGTATAAACAGTCAGGGACGCGATGCGACCCAGTACTTC
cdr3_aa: CTSSINSQGRDATQYF